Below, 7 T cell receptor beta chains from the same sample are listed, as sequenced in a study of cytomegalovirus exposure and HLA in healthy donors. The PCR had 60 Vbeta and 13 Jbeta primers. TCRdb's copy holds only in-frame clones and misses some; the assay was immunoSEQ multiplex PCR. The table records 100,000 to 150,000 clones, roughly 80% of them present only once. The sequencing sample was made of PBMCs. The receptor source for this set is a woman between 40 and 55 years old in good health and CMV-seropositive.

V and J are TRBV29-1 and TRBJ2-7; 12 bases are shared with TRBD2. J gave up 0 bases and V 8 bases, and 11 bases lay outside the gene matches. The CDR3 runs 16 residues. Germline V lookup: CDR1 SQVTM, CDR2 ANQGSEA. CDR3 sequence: CSPGTSGPRRSYEQYF. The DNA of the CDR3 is TGCAGCCCCGGGACTAGCGGGCCCCGGCGCTCCTACGAGCAGTACTTC.

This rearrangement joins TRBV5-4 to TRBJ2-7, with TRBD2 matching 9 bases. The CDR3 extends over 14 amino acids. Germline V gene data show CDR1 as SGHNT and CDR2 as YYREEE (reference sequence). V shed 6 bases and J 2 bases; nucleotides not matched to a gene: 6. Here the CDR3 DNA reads TGTGCCAGCAAGCTAGCGGGAACTACCTACGAGCAGTACTTC. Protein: CASKLAGTTYEQYF.

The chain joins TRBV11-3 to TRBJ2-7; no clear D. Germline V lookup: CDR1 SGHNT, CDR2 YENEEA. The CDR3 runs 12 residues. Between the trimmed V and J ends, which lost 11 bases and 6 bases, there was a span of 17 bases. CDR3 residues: CASAPQSREQYF. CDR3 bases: TGTGCCTCTGCACCACAATCACGCGAGCAGTACTTC.

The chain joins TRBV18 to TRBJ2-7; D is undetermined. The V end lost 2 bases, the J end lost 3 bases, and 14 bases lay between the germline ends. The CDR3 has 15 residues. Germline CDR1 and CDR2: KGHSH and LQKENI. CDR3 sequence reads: CASSPLKATLYEQYF. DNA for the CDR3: TGTGCCAGCTCACCATTAAAAGCGACTCTCTACGAGCAGTACTTC.

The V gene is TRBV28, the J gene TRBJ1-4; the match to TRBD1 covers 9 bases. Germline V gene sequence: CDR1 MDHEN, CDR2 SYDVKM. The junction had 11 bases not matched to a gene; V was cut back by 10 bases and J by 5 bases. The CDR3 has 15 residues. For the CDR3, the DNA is TGTGCCACGACGCCCTTGGGACAGGGAAATGAAAAACTGTTTTTT. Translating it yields CATTPLGQGNEKLFF.

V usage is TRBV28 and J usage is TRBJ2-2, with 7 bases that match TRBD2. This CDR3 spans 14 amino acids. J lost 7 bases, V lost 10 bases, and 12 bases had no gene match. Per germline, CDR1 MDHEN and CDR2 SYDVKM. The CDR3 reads CATAGGTIGGELFF. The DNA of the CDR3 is TGTGCCACCGCCGGGGGGACCATCGGCGGGGAGCTGTTTTTT.

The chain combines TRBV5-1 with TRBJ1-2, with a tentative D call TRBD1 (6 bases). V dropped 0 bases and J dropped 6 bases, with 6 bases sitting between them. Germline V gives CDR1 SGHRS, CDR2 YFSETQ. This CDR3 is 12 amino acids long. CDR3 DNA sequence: TGCGCCAGCAGCTTGGCAGGGGATGGCTACACCTTC. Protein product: CASSLAGDGYTF.